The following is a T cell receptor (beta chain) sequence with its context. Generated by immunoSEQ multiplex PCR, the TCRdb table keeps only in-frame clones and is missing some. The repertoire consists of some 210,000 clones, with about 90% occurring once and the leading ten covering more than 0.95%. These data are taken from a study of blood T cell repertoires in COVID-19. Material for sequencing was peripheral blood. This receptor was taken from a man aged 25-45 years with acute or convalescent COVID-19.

CDR3 coding DNA: TGTGCCAGCAGCTTGGTCGGGGGAATTAATGAAAAACTGTTTTTT. This sequence encodes CASSLVGGINEKLFF. This rearrangement joins TRBV5-4 to TRBJ1-4; D is perhaps TRBD1 (5 bases). The V end was cut by 0 bases, the J end by 4 bases, with 10 bases between. CDR1 SGHNT and CDR2 YYREEE come from the germline V gene (reference sequence). The CDR3 has 15 amino acids.